This TCR beta chain was recovered during a study of early T cells in non-severe SARS-CoV-2 infection (TCRdb year 2021). Looking at the study overall: Because TCR sequencing was done on bulk RNA from unsorted whole blood, the alpha and beta chains could not be paired. What the study reported, not specific to this receptor: VDJdb matching was skewed toward anti-spike CD8 responses, so virus-specific expansions were likely underestimated and private and CD4 specificities were missed.

The library came from 5' RACE. TCRdb records NextSeq 500 as the sequencer. The TCR library protocol attached unique molecular identifiers to individual cDNA molecules to correct for sequencing error and PCR bias. Both TCR alpha and beta chains were sequenced, and tight co-correlation was observed between alpha and beta sequence abundances in each sample. In the authors' own workflow: V gene, J gene and CDR3 annotation of TCR sequences was performed with Decombinator V4. TCRs were defined as expanded if a significant change between any two time points was detected under a Poisson model with p below 0.0001. TCR abundances were normalised to the total number of TCRs sequenced in each sample and reported as counts per million. TRAV1-2 paired with TRAJ12, TRAJ20 or TRAJ33 defined MAIT TCRs, while TRAV10 paired with TRAJ18 defined iNKT TCRs. A search of VDJdb, accessed on 1 November 2021, was run for TCRs annotated to CMV, EBV and SARS-CoV-2, with TCRs annotated for multiple antigens excluded. TCRdb cleaned the public reads at Q25 with fastp, built clones with MiXCR and kept in-frame beta chains. Rows matching on CDR3 protein sequence are summarized as one entry with the most common DNA and genes. For this entry, the V and J calls and clone size follow TCRdb and not the study's own pipeline. The sample table records 70,000 to 75,000 distinct CDR3 sequences; less than 15% of these occur just once. The ten largest account for 3.9% of the sample.

Set within a cohort of healthcare workers in London, UK, this nested case-control study involved weekly PCR testing of nasopharyngeal swabs along with blood sampling. Healthcare workers were recruited during the week of the UK lockdown, between 23 and 31 March 2020, and followed weekly for up to about 15 weeks. This clonotype was found once. Its antigen target is currently unknown. Being one base from a much bigger clone, this may be a read error. In the germline V gene (reference sequence), CDR1 corresponds to SEHNR and CDR2 to FQNEAQ. Counted from cysteine to phenylalanine, this CDR3 has 12 amino acids. Only the CDR3 DNA is retained, 36 bases long and in frame from the first base.

The sequence is built from TRBV7-9 and TRBJ1-1, with 7 central nucleotides matching TRBD1. The sample comprised whole blood. The sequence was collected from an adult who was a healthcare worker with PCR-confirmed SARS-CoV-2 infection or an uninfected control (not recorded which). The nucleotide sequence is TGTTCCAGCAGCCATCTGGACAGGGAAGCTTTCTTT. It specifies CSSSHLDREAFF.